Below are 28 T cell receptor beta chains sequenced from a single sample in a study of breast tumors, draining lymph nodes, adjacent tissues. Samples came from axillary lymph nodes draining the breast cancer. One entry per CDR3 protein, called by TCRdb with MiXCR from the multiplex PCR reads. The sample shows 200,000 to 250,000 distinct CDR3 sequences, 30% to 35% of them seen only once. The specimen sequenced was axillary lymph node tissue. These receptors were obtained from a female donor with breast cancer. Some clones in this sample may be carry-over from other donors' samples.

There are many counts of this clonotype. The chain combines TRBV2 with TRBJ1-2; 8 nucleotides line up with TRBD1. Germline loops: CDR1 SNHLY, CDR2 FYNNEI. The V gene end was trimmed by 6 bases and the J gene end by 4 bases; junction bases not matched to a gene: 10. The CDR3 spans 15 residues. CDR3 sequence: CASSRQGTGGYGYTF. The CDR3 coding sequence is TGTGCCAGCAGCCGACAGGGGACGGGGGGCTATGGCTACACCTTC.

This clonotype has a count of ten or more. The V call is TRBV19, the J call TRBJ2-3, with TRBD2 matching over 15 bases. In germline, CDR1 is LNHDA, CDR2 SQIVND (reference sequence). This CDR3 spans 19 amino acids. The V gene end was trimmed by 4 bases and the J gene end by 2 bases; junction bases not matched to a gene: 10. CDR3 sequence reads: CASSRGLAGGVGNTDTQYF. The CDR3, as DNA: TGTGCCAGTAGTAGGGGACTAGCGGGAGGCGTTGGGAACACAGATACGCAGTATTTT.

J is TRBJ2-4 and V is TRBV7-3; D not resolved. The germline CDR1 and CDR2 sequences are SGHTA and FQGTGA. The CDR3 consists of 13 residues. The V and J ends lost 4 bases and 9 bases respectively, with 13 bases between them. The CDR3 loop is CASSSSMSGIQYF. The CDR3 nucleotides are TGTGCCAGCAGCTCTAGTATGTCGGGCATTCAGTACTTC.

In its sample, this clonotype was seen many times. The V call is TRBV10-2, the J call TRBJ1-4, with 8 bases aligning to TRBD1. CDR3 size: 16 residues. Per the germline V gene, CDR1 is WSHSY and CDR2 is SAAADI. With V trimmed by 8 bases and J by 0 bases, 8 bases remained unmatched. The CDR3 region is CASRQGLVSTNEKLFF. The DNA of the CDR3 is TGCGCCAGCCGACAGGGGTTAGTTTCAACTAATGAAAAACTGTTTTTT.

Worth noting for this clonotype: In this CDR3 the conserved last residue, phenylalanine or tryptophan, is missing, so a read error is likely. The limits of the CDR3 on the DNA are not certain, so only TCRdb's listed CDR3 is given. The chain uses TRBV19 and TRBJ2-6; the DNA was not compared with TRBD1, the D call given in the table. Germline V gene lookup returns CDR1 LNHDA and CDR2 SQIVND (reference sequence). Both ends counted, the CDR3 spans 10 residues. The CDR3 sequence is CASSIRQDRI.

This chain joins TRBV6-2 or TRBV6-3 and TRBJ1-6; tentatively, D is TRBD1 (5 bases). Germline CDR1 MNHEY, CDR2 SVGEGT. The CDR3 is made up of 16 amino acids. V gave up 5 bases and J gave up 5 bases, with 16 bases separating them. The CDR3 nucleotides are TGTGCCAGCAGTCCACGACAGCTGAGAAATAATTCACCCCTCCACTTT. Translated: CASSPRQLRNNSPLHF.

This clonotype was seen at least ten times. The chain is built from TRBV7-2 and TRBJ2-5; D may be TRBD1 or TRBD2 (5 bases each). The CDR3 spans 17 residues. Per the germline V gene, CDR1 is SGHTA and CDR2 is FQGNSA. Trimming left V 5 bases short and J 3 bases short, with 22 bases between. Here the CDR3 DNA reads TGTGCCAGCAGCGAACCCAGACAGAGGGCTGGGAAAGAGACCCAGTACTTC. It yields the protein CASSEPRQRAGKETQYF.

The chain links TRBV20-1 to TRBJ1-4; the D is unclear. This CDR3 is 15 amino acids long. CDR1 DFQATT and CDR2 SNEGSKA come from the germline V gene (reference sequence). Trimming shortened V by 2 bases and J by 7 bases, and 17 bases separated the two germline ends. The CDR3 protein is CSARWRGPSGEKLFF. The DNA for the CDR3 is TGCAGTGCTAGATGGAGAGGCCCCTCGGGTGAAAAACTGTTTTTT.

The chain recombines TRBV7-2 with TRBJ1-4, with D hard to call. The CDR3 has 16 amino acids. Germline V gene sequence: CDR1 SGHTA, CDR2 FQGNSA. Trimming took 5 bases from V and 0 from J, leaving 13 bases between them. CDR3 coding DNA: TGTGCCAGCAGCCTGGGAGAGAAAGCAACTAATGAAAAACTGTTTTTT. Protein sequence: CASSLGEKATNEKLFF.

The rearrangement links TRBV6-5 to TRBJ1-4, with TRBD1 matching over 8 bases. Germline V gene sequence: CDR1 MNHEY, CDR2 SVGAGI. The CDR3 is made up of 17 amino acids. The V segment lost 4 bases and the J segment 8 bases; nucleotides outside the gene matches: 15. DNA for the CDR3: TGTGCCAGCAGTTCAGACTGGAGGACAGGGCTTGGGGAAAAACTGTTTTTT. Translated, it gives CASSSDWRTGLGEKLFF.

The chain employs TRBV11-3 and TRBJ1-2, with 12 bases lining up with TRBD1. V dropped 5 bases and J dropped 3; count of bases not matched to a gene: 10. CDR1 and CDR2 (germline): SGHNT, YENEEA. The CDR3 has 17 residues. The CDR3 reads CASSPGTGGAVDYGYTF. The CDR3 DNA follows: TGTGCCAGCAGCCCCGGGACAGGGGGCGCGGTTGACTATGGCTACACCTTC.

This clonotype was detected once. V and J are TRBV11-3 and TRBJ2-3; possibly TRBD2 for D (5 bases). Germline-derived CDR1 and CDR2 are SGHNT and YENEEA. With 4 bases removed from V and 11 bases from J, the gap between germline ends came to 25 bases. The CDR3 has 16 residues. The CDR3 DNA reads as TGTGCCAGCAGCTGGAGGCGGGCCGGTTTTGGGAATGAGCAGTATTTT. It translates to CASSWRRAGFGNEQYF.

Notes on this clonotype: A read error may be the cause here, since a much bigger clone is one base away. J is TRBJ2-1 and V is TRBV20-1, with TRBD1 identical over 9 bases. This CDR3 spans 12 amino acids. Germline values: CDR1 DFQATT, CDR2 SNEGSKA (reference sequence). CDR3 amino acids: CSAHTGGNEPFF. CDR3 DNA sequence: TGCAGTGCCCACACAGGGGGCAATGAGCCGTTCTTC.

Ten or more counts support this clonotype. The rearrangement links TRBV5-5 to TRBJ1-4; weak D call: TRBD1 (5 bases). CDR3 length: 14 amino acids. CDR1 and CDR2 from the germline V gene are SGHKS and YYEKEE (reference sequence). The V end was cut by 6 bases, the J end by 2 bases, with 11 bases between. DNA of the CDR3: TGTGCCAGCATCCAGCAGGGCACTAATGAAAAACTGTTTTTT. It yields the protein CASIQQGTNEKLFF.

This clonotype was counted many times. This CDR3 reads CASSLDSLGGYTF. DNA for the CDR3: TGTGCCAGCAGCTTGGACAGTCTGGGTGGCTACACCTTC. This sequence joins TRBV5-8 and TRBJ1-2; D remains ambiguous. The CDR3 length is 13 residues. Trimming removed 0 bases at V and 7 bases at J, with 10 bases between. CDR1 and CDR2 from the germline V gene are SGHTS and YDEGEE.

This clonotype was detected ten times or more. At one of its ends the junction is not consistent with the germline gene, which may arise from a read error. V usage is TRBV6-5 and J usage is TRBJ1-6; 10 bases are shared with TRBD1. This CDR3 has 16 amino acids. Germline V lookup: CDR1 MNHEY, CDR2 SVGAGI. The CDR3, as DNA: TGTGCCAGCAGTCACTCGTCGGGACAGGGGAATTCACCCCTCCACTTT. Its translation is CASSHSSGQGNSPLHF.

This clonotype was counted once. The V gene is TRBV6-6, the J gene TRBJ2-7, with 11 positions matching TRBD1. Unmatched junction bases numbered 12, after V lost 6 bases and J lost 2 bases. There are 17 residues in the CDR3. Germline CDR1 MNHNY, CDR2 SVGAGI (reference sequence). CDR3 nucleotides: TGTGCCAGCAGGCACGGCCTCTTGGGACAGGGGGCCTACGAGCAGTACTTC. Translation gives CASRHGLLGQGAYEQYF.

This clonotype has only one observation. The chain is built from TRBV20-1 and TRBJ2-3; D might be TRBD2 (6 bases). CDR1 and CDR2 from the germline V gene are DFQATT and SNEGSKA (reference sequence). The CDR3 loop spans 15 amino acids. V was clipped by 8 bases and J by 0 bases, with 18 bases between them. CDR3: CSPIPPEGSTDTQYF. DNA for the CDR3: TGCAGTCCTATCCCACCGGAGGGGAGCACAGATACGCAGTATTTT.

This clonotype was detected many times. The V call is TRBV11-2, the J call TRBJ2-5, with D uncertain. Looked up from germline, CDR1 is SGHAT and CDR2 is FQNNGV. V gave up 5 bases and J gave up 5 bases, with 12 bases separating them. The CDR3 contains 13 residues. The CDR3 loop reads CASSVSVWETQYF. The CDR3 DNA reads TGTGCCAGCAGCGTCAGCGTGTGGGAGACCCAGTACTTC.

The chain joins TRBV2 to TRBJ2-3; 10 bases agree with TRBD2. This CDR3 has 16 amino acids. J was trimmed by 11 bases and V by 6 bases; bases with no gene match: 17. Germline loops: CDR1 SNHLY, CDR2 FYNNEI. The DNA of the CDR3 is TGTGCCAGCAGCGGACGACTAGCGGGTCAATACAATGAGCAGTATTTT. Translated, it gives CASSGRLAGQYNEQYF. Based on the CDR3 plus reference TRBV2 and TRBJ2-3, the full variable domain is EPEVTQTPSHQVTQMGQEVILRCVPISNHLYFYWYRQILGQKVEFLVSFYNNEISEKSEIFDDQFSVERPDGSNFTLKIRSTKLEDSAMYFCASSGRLAGQYNEQYFGPGTRLTVL.

The sample holds many counts of this clonotype. The rearrangement uses TRBV12-3 or TRBV12-4 and TRBJ2-2; possibly TRBD1 for D (5 bases). The CDR3 covers 14 residues. The V end lost 2 bases, the J end lost 1 base, and 5 bases lay between the germline ends. CDR3 loop: CASSLRGNTGELFF. Written as DNA, the CDR3 is TGTGCCAGCAGTTTAAGGGGGAACACCGGGGAGCTGTTTTTT.

The chain has TRBV2 and TRBJ1-1, with 9 bases aligning to TRBD1. Germline CDR1 SNHLY, CDR2 FYNNEI. The CDR3 runs 16 residues. V lost 6 bases and J lost 4; bases outside the gene matches: 12. The CDR3 protein is CASSPLGQGFATEAFF. DNA for the CDR3: TGTGCCAGCAGCCCTTTGGGACAGGGCTTCGCCACTGAAGCTTTCTTT.

The chain couples TRBV5-4 to TRBJ2-3; D gene unclear. V lost 3 bases and J 2 bases, leaving 10 bases between the germline ends. The CDR3 runs to 14 residues. Germline loops: CDR1 SGHNT, CDR2 YYREEE (reference sequence). The CDR3 loop reads CASSSPAATDTQYF. The CDR3 DNA reads TGTGCCAGCAGCTCCCCTGCGGCCACAGATACGCAGTATTTT.

This clonotype was observed many times. The V gene is TRBV7-6, the J gene TRBJ1-3, with TRBD1 matching over 7 bases. Trimming removed 5 bases from V and 0 bases from J; junction bases left unmatched: 4. This CDR3 has 15 residues. The germline V gene has CDR1 SGHVS and CDR2 FNYEAQ. CDR3 sequence: CASSLQGNSGNTIYF. CDR3 DNA: TGTGCCAGCAGCCTACAGGGGAACTCTGGAAACACCATATATTTT. Looking up the rest from reference TRBV7-6 and TRBJ1-3 gives the full variable domain: GAGVSQSPRYKVTKRGQDVALRCDPISGHVSLYWYRQALGQGPEFLTYFNYEAQQDKSGLPNDRFSAERPEGSISTLTIQRTEQRDSAMYRCASSLQGNSGNTIYFGEGSWLTVV.

The chain employs TRBV12-3 or TRBV12-4 and TRBJ1-6; 7 bases map to TRBD1. Trimming cost V 7 bases and J 7 bases; bases outside gene matches: 13. This CDR3 contains 16 residues. CDR3 coding DNA: TGTGCCAGCACCATGACAGGGCCAACCTTAAATTCACCCCTCCACTTT. This gives the protein CASTMTGPTLNSPLHF.

Ten or more counts support this clonotype. The chain employs TRBV24-1 and TRBJ2-1, with 8 nucleotides matching TRBD2. V lost 4 bases, J lost 6 bases, and 7 bases stayed unmatched. From germline, CDR1 is KGHDR and CDR2 SFDVKD. CDR3 size: 15 residues. The CDR3: CATSESGRYRNEQFF. The CDR3 region has the DNA TGTGCCACCAGTGAGAGCGGGAGATACCGCAATGAGCAGTTCTTC.

This clonotype was seen a few times. A much larger clone is a single base away; this may be a read error. The CDR3 does not end in the conserved phenylalanine or tryptophan, so this is likely a read error. The chain employs TRBV5-1 and TRBJ1-4; D ambiguous. Germline lookup yields CDR1 SGHRS and CDR2 YFSETQ. This CDR3 is 14 amino acids long. V lost 5 bases to trimming and J lost 3 bases, with 11 bases between them. The CDR3 region has the DNA TGCGCCAGCAGAGACGGGCGGGCTAATGAAAAACTGTTTTCT. This encodes CASRDGRANEKLFS.

This clonotype showed up just a few times. Mismatch with germline at one junction end may stem from a read error. V is TRBV6-6 and J is TRBJ2-7; either TRBD1 or TRBD2 may fit D (5 bases each). From germline, CDR1 is MNHNY and CDR2 SVGAGI (reference sequence). There are 17 residues in the CDR3. The CDR3 sequence is CASSHSRGWGENYEQYF. The DNA of the CDR3 is TGTGCCAGCAGTCACTCCCGGGGCTGGGGCGAAAACTACGAGCAGTACTTC.